A selection of T cell receptor beta chains follows, all from one sample in a study of T cell repertoires in cytomegalovirus infection. One entry per CDR3 protein results from TCRdb running MiXCR on the reads. The sample consists of some 700,000 distinct CDR3 sequences, about 40% of them appearing once. Input material: PBMCs. These receptor sequences come from a human donor in good health (CMV status not recorded). Some clones in this sample may be carry-over from other donors' samples. Both conserved end residues are part of each CDR3. A D gene is named only where the DNA matches it firmly. Clone size is given for some rows only: seen once, a few or many times, or a class if the clone is expanded.

CDR3nt: TGCAGTGCTTCTCCGAGACGGGAGGGCCGGAAGCAGTACTTC; CDR3aa: CSASPRREGRKQYF; d_gene: TRBD2; abundance: -; v_gene: TRBV20-1; j_gene: TRBJ2-7
CDR3nt: TGTGCCAGCAGTGGGGCTAGCAATCAGCCCCAGCATTTT; CDR3aa: CASSGASNQPQHF; d_gene: -; abundance: few; v_gene: TRBV6-1; j_gene: TRBJ1-5
CDR3nt: TGTGCCAGCAGCTTATGGGGACAGGTACCCGGGGAGCTGTTTTTT; CDR3aa: CASSLWGQVPGELFF; d_gene: TRBD1; abundance: many; v_gene: TRBV7-2; j_gene: TRBJ2-2
CDR3nt: TGTGCCACCAGTGTTGGCGCAGGGGAATACCGTGGCTACACCTTC; CDR3aa: CATSVGAGEYRGYTF; d_gene: -; abundance: few; v_gene: TRBV24-1; j_gene: TRBJ1-2
CDR3nt: TGTGCCAGCAGGCAGGACAGGGGGGTCAATCAGCCCCAGCATTTT; CDR3aa: CASRQDRGVNQPQHF; d_gene: TRBD1; abundance: -; v_gene: TRBV28; j_gene: TRBJ1-5
CDR3nt: TGTGCCAGCAGCCTCCCATTAGGACGTACGAACACTGAAGCTTTCTTT; CDR3aa: CASSLPLGRTNTEAFF; d_gene: -; abundance: -; v_gene: TRBV7-9; j_gene: TRBJ1-1
CDR3nt: TGCAGTGCTAGGATGGGGACAGCGCAACCGGGGGAGCAGTACTTC; CDR3aa: CSARMGTAQPGEQYF; d_gene: TRBD1; abundance: few; v_gene: TRBV20-1; j_gene: TRBJ2-7
CDR3nt: TGTGCCAGCAGTTTACCCCCCCGGGGACAGGTAGAACGAGACACAGATACGCAGTATTTT; CDR3aa: CASSLPPRGQVERDTDTQYF; d_gene: TRBD1; abundance: -; v_gene: TRBV28; j_gene: TRBJ2-3
CDR3nt: TGCAGTGCTAGGCCCCAGACAGAGAGCTCTGGGGCCAACGTCCTGACTTTC; CDR3aa: CSARPQTESSGANVLTF; d_gene: -; abundance: -; v_gene: TRBV20-1; j_gene: TRBJ2-6
CDR3nt: TGTGCCAGCAGCCCCTGGGTTGGTGAGGGCTACACCTTC; CDR3aa: CASSPWVGEGYTF; d_gene: -; abundance: -; v_gene: TRBV7-9; j_gene: TRBJ1-2
CDR3nt: TGTGCTAGCAGCTTAGACGGGTACACCGGGGAGCTGTTTTTT; CDR3aa: CASSLDGYTGELFF; d_gene: -; abundance: few; v_gene: TRBV7-6; j_gene: TRBJ2-2
CDR3nt: TGTGCCAGCAGTACCCTAGGGGGACGGCCGGCTTTCTTT; CDR3aa: CASSTLGGRPAFF; d_gene: -; abundance: -; v_gene: TRBV6-1; j_gene: TRBJ1-1
CDR3nt: TGTGCCAGCAGCCTGACGGGGGTTACCTACGAGCAGTACTTC; CDR3aa: CASSLTGVTYEQYF; d_gene: -; abundance: few; v_gene: TRBV3-1; j_gene: TRBJ2-7
CDR3nt: TGTGCCAGCAGTTACGGGACAGGGAAAAACATTCAGTACTTC; CDR3aa: CASSYGTGKNIQYF; d_gene: TRBD1; abundance: -; v_gene: TRBV6-6; j_gene: TRBJ2-4
CDR3nt: TGTGCCAGTAGTCAAACTAGCGGGGGACGACCCTCCTACAATGAGCAGTTCTTC; CDR3aa: CASSQTSGGRPSYNEQFF; d_gene: TRBD2; abundance: -; v_gene: TRBV19; j_gene: TRBJ2-1